This TCR beta chain emerged from a study of blood T cell repertoires in COVID-19. The overall study: Samples representing acute and convalescent COVID-19 were sourced from the United States, Italy and Spain. PBMCs, B-cell-depleted T cells, or T cells were the source of the cDNA or gDNA that made up the material.

Under the authors' procedure: Estimation of nucleated cell counts relied on the amplification of reference gene primers. TCRdb's table, derived via immunoSEQ multiplex PCR, lists solely in-frame clones and lacks some. V and J calls and clone size are given by that table; D and trimming were obtained from the DNA. The sample carries around 67,000 clones, approximately 82% recorded once. The germline V gene encodes CDR1 SQVTM and CDR2 ANQGSEA. After removal of 6 bases from V and 3 bases from J, the junction contained 8 bases not matched to a gene. CDR3 size: 14 residues. This chain joins TRBV29-1 and TRBJ2-1; TRBD2 aligns across 7 bases. This receptor was obtained from a man over 45 with active COVID-19. Sample: peripheral blood. CDR3 DNA: TGCAGCGTGTGGGAGGGACCCCTCTACAATGAGCAGTTCTTC. It translates to CSVWEGPLYNEQFF.